These 32 T cell receptor beta chains originate from one sample sequenced in a study of shared clonotypes between healthy human individuals. Assay used: immunoSEQ multiplex PCR; TCRdb lists only in-frame clones, some missing. The top ten clones hold about 11% of a sample with hundreds of thousands of clones, around 76% of them seen once. The sequenced sample was PBMCs. All receptors come from a woman between 35 and 50 years old in good health. Some clones in this sample may be carry-over from other donors' samples.

The chain links TRBV30 to TRBJ2-7; D gene ambiguous. Germline lookup yields CDR1 GTSNPN and CDR2 SVGIG (reference sequence). The CDR3 spans 15 residues. Deletions cut 3 bases from V and 2 bases from J, with 17 bases between. CDR3 nucleotides: TGTGCCTGGAGGCGCACGGGCGCTGGGGCCTACGAGCAGTACTTC. It codes for CAWRRTGAGAYEQYF.

About this clone: Given a much more abundant clone one base away, this may be a read error. In the same sample, other DNA sequences code for this CDR3. The chain is built from TRBV2 and TRBJ2-2; D may be TRBD1 or TRBD2 (5 bases each). Germline-derived CDR1 and CDR2 are SNHLY and FYNNEI. The CDR3 extends over 15 amino acids. This chain's CDR3 is CASSERGPWTGELFF. The CDR3 region has the DNA TGCGCCAGCAGTGAGAGGGGCCCCTGGACCGGGGAGCTGTTTTTT.

This clone was recorded a few times. This rearrangement joins TRBV6-5 to TRBJ2-1; 9 bases match TRBD2. Trimming removed 6 bases from V and 5 bases from J; junction bases left unmatched: 8. Per the germline V gene, CDR1 is MNHEY and CDR2 is SVGAGI. CDR3 length: 15 amino acids. The CDR3 region has the DNA TGTGCCAGCAGCCCCGGGACTAGCTCGAACAATGAGCAGTTCTTC. It codes for CASSPGTSSNNEQFF.

The genes are TRBV9 and TRBJ2-3, with 7 bases fitting TRBD2. The junction had 4 bases not matched to a gene; V was cut back by 0 bases and J by 6 bases. CDR3 size: 14 residues. In germline, CDR1 is SGDLS, CDR2 YYNGEE. CDR3 nucleotide sequence: TGTGCCAGCAGCGTAGGGGAGGGCATCGATACGCAGTATTTT. Amino acid sequence: CASSVGEGIDTQYF.

The chain carries TRBV19 and TRBJ2-7; tentative D call: TRBD2 (7 bases). The germline V and J ends were trimmed by 2 bases and 1 base, with 15 bases remaining between them. The germline V gene has CDR1 LNHDA and CDR2 SQIVND (reference sequence). The CDR3 length is 16 residues. The chain's CDR3 is CASSIRGAVRSYEQYF. The CDR3 nucleotides are TGTGCCAGTAGTATACGGGGGGCGGTCAGATCCTACGAGCAGTACTTC.

This clone came up once. The DNA of the CDR3 is TGTGCCAGCAGTTCGGACCCAGACTACAATGAGCAGTTCTTC. Encoded protein: CASSSDPDYNEQFF. This chain links TRBV6-5 with TRBJ2-1; the D is unclear. V was pared by 4 bases and J by 3 bases, with 10 bases between. Looked up from germline, CDR1 is MNHEY and CDR2 is SVGAGI. The CDR3 covers 14 residues.

V gene TRBV27 combines with J gene TRBJ2-1; 11 bases line up with TRBD2. The germline V gene encodes CDR1 MNHEY and CDR2 SMNVEV (reference sequence). The V segment lost 5 bases and the J segment 9 bases; nucleotides outside the gene matches: 9. This CDR3 contains 15 residues. In DNA form, the CDR3 reads TGTGCCAGCAGTCCTAGCGGGAGGACAAAGAGTGAGCAGTTCTTC. As protein: CASSPSGRTKSEQFF.

V is TRBV5-1 and J is TRBJ1-5; 7 bases map to TRBD1. The CDR3 loop spans 13 amino acids. Germline trimming cut 5 bases from V and 5 bases from J; bases unmatched to any gene: 4. Germline V gene sequence: CDR1 SGHRS, CDR2 YFSETQ. The CDR3 protein is CASRAGGDQPQHF. CDR3 DNA: TGCGCCAGCAGGGCAGGGGGTGATCAGCCCCAGCATTTT.

The sample holds a few counts of this clone. V gene TRBV29-1 combines with J gene TRBJ1-4, with D tentatively TRBD1 (6 bases). This CDR3 comprises 12 residues. Per the germline V gene, CDR1 is SQVTM and CDR2 is ANQGSEA. The V end was cut by 7 bases, the J end by 7 bases, with 13 bases between. CDR3 DNA sequence: TGCAGCGGGAAACAGGGTAGTGAAAAACTGTTTTTT. Protein sequence: CSGKQGSEKLFF.

This clone was observed a few times. The sample contains more than one DNA sequence encoding this CDR3. V and J are TRBV7-9 and TRBJ2-5; D not certain. The J call could be wrong; TRBJ2-7 is a better fit for the DNA end. The CDR3 is 12 amino acids. The germline V gene encodes CDR1 SEHNR and CDR2 FQNEAQ (reference sequence). The CDR3 DNA follows: TGTGCCAGCAGCTTAGTTGGGTACGAGCAGTACTTC. This translates into CASSLVGYEQYF.

This clone has just one count. This rearrangement joins TRBV7-2 to TRBJ2-5; either TRBD1 or TRBD2 may supply D (6 bases each). Trimming shortened V by 5 bases and J by 5 bases, and 27 bases separated the two germline ends. The CDR3 has 18 amino acids. Germline V gene data show CDR1 as SGHTA and CDR2 as FQGNSA. The DNA of the CDR3 is TGTGCCAGCAGCCCGGGGTTGGGTTGGGGGGCAATCAGCGAGACCCAGTACTTC. It encodes CASSPGLGWGAISETQYF. Together with reference TRBV7-2 and TRBJ2-5, the CDR3 gives the full variable domain: GAGVSQSPSNKVTEKGKDVELRCDPISGHTALYWYRQSLGQGLEFLIYFQGNSAPDKSGLPSDRFSAERTGGSVSTLTIQRTQQEDSAVYLCASSPGLGWGAISETQYFGPGTRLLVL.

V gene TRBV5-1 combines with J gene TRBJ1-1, with no clear D. The V gene's germline CDR1 is SGHRS and CDR2 YFSETQ. The V and J ends lost 4 bases and 1 base respectively, with 14 bases between them. The CDR3 has 15 residues. CDR3 in DNA: TGCGCCAGCAGCCCATACATCAGATCGAACACTGAAGCTTTCTTT. Translated: CASSPYIRSNTEAFF.

The rearrangement links TRBV4-1 to TRBJ2-3; no clear D. The V end lost 4 bases, the J end lost 0 bases, and 5 bases lay between the germline ends. Per germline, CDR1 MGHRA and CDR2 YSYEKL. This CDR3 is built from 13 residues. This CDR3 reads CASSRGSTDTQYF. CDR3 coding DNA: TGCGCCAGCAGCCGAGGAAGCACAGATACGCAGTATTTT.

The genes are TRBV9 and TRBJ2-5; D tentatively fits TRBD1 or TRBD2 (5 bases each). Between the trimmed V and J ends, which lost 4 bases and 2 bases, there was a span of 15 bases. CDR3 length equals 15 residues. The V gene's germline CDR1 is SGDLS and CDR2 YYNGEE. CDR3 protein: CASSPGTRRQETQYF. The CDR3 DNA follows: TGTGCCAGCAGCCCCGGGACCCGGCGGCAAGAGACCCAGTACTTC.

The chain has TRBV15 and TRBJ2-3, with 9 positions matching TRBD1. The CDR3 is 17 amino acids. The V segment lost 4 bases and the J segment 2 bases; nucleotides outside the gene matches: 10. The germline V gene has CDR1 LNHNV and CDR2 YYDKDF (reference sequence). The CDR3 reads CATSKPSNRGLTDTQYF. In DNA, the CDR3 is TGTGCCACCAGCAAACCGTCAAACAGGGGGCTCACAGATACGCAGTATTTT.

This clone was detected once. The chain carries TRBV11-2 and TRBJ2-7, with 8 bases matching TRBD2. There are 15 residues in the CDR3. V dropped 5 bases and J dropped 0; count of bases not matched to a gene: 6. Germline V gene sequence: CDR1 SGHAT, CDR2 FQNNGV. The CDR3 region is CASSQRSGNSYEQYF. CDR3 coding DNA: TGTGCCAGCAGCCAGCGTAGCGGGAACTCCTACGAGCAGTACTTC. Combining the CDR3 with reference TRBV11-2 and TRBJ2-7 gives the whole variable domain EAGVAQSPRYKIIEKRQSVAFWCNPISGHATLYWYQQILGQGPKLLIQFQNNGVVDDSQLPKDRFSAERLKGVDSTLKIQPAKLEDSAVYLCASSQRSGNSYEQYFGPGTRLTVT.

The chain recombines TRBV2 with TRBJ1-4, with D maybe TRBD1 (5 bases). The V gene's germline CDR1 is SNHLY and CDR2 FYNNEI. The CDR3 has 13 residues. V was clipped by 5 bases and J by 2 bases, with 6 bases between them. CDR3 DNA: TGTGCCAGCAGTAGGGACACTAATGAAAAACTGTTTTTT. Translated: CASSRDTNEKLFF.

The V gene is TRBV6-5, the J gene TRBJ2-1; 11 bases are shared with TRBD2. V lost 3 bases and J lost 12; bases outside the gene matches: 7. Germline values: CDR1 MNHEY, CDR2 SVGAGI. CDR3 length: 14 amino acids. CDR3 sequence reads: CASSYTSGGMRQFF. The CDR3 DNA follows: TGTGCCAGCAGTTATACTAGCGGGGGAATGAGGCAGTTCTTC.

The chain has TRBV10-3 and TRBJ1-1; 7 nucleotides match TRBD1. The CDR3 has 15 amino acids. V trimming: 4 bases; J trimming: 5 bases; junction bases outside the gene matches: 10. Germline V gene data show CDR1 as ENHRY and CDR2 as SYGVKD. The CDR3 protein is CAISVTGQTKTEAFF. The CDR3, as DNA: TGTGCCATCAGTGTAACGGGACAGACTAAAACTGAAGCTTTCTTT.

This clone showed up just a few times. Within the sample, other DNA sequences also encode this same CDR3. The gene calls are TRBV9 and TRBJ2-1; TRBD2 agrees at 8 bases. Germline V gene data show CDR1 as SGDLS and CDR2 as YYNGEE. V was clipped by 0 bases and J by 3 bases; unmatched bases: 2. The CDR3 loop spans 15 amino acids. The CDR3 coding sequence is TGTGCCAGCAGCGTAGTCACTAGCGGCTACAATGAGCAGTTCTTC. Amino acid sequence: CASSVVTSGYNEQFF. Based on the CDR3 plus reference TRBV9 and TRBJ2-1, the full variable domain is DSGVTQTPKHLITATGQRVTLRCSPRSGDLSVYWYQQSLDQGLQFLIQYYNGEERAKGNILERFSAQQFPDLHSELNLSSLELGDSALYFCASSVVTSGYNEQFFGPGTRLTVL.

J is TRBJ1-5 and V is TRBV28; 7 bases are shared with TRBD1. This CDR3 is 14 amino acids long. V shed 5 bases, J shed 1 base, and the junction held 2 bases outside the gene matches. Germline CDR1 reads MDHEN; CDR2 reads SYDVKM. The CDR3: CASSMDRSNQPQHF. The CDR3 nucleotides read TGTGCCAGCAGTATGGACAGGAGCAATCAGCCCCAGCATTTT. The full variable domain, rest sourced from reference TRBV28 and TRBJ1-5, is DVKVTQSSRYLVKRTGEKVFLECVQDMDHENMFWYRQDPGLGLRLIYFSYDVKMKEKGDIPEGYSVSREKKERFSLILESASTNQTSMYLCASSMDRSNQPQHFGDGTRLSIL.

Only a few counts were recorded for this clone. The chain uses TRBV28 and TRBJ1-2; D may be TRBD1 (6 bases). Germline CDR1 reads MDHEN; CDR2 reads SYDVKM. V was trimmed by 5 bases and J by 5 bases, leaving 15 bases between them. The CDR3 consists of 14 residues. The CDR3, as DNA: TGTGCCAGCAGTGTACAGGGCAAAGGGTATGGCTACACCTTC. As protein: CASSVQGKGYGYTF.

The rearrangement links TRBV5-1 to TRBJ1-2; 12 bases fit TRBD1. Per the germline V gene, CDR1 is SGHRS and CDR2 is YFSETQ. After removal of 1 base from V and 1 base from J, the junction contained 5 bases not matched to a gene. CDR3 length: 17 residues. In nucleotides, the CDR3 is TGCGCCAGCAGCTTGTCCGGGACAGGGGGCTTTAACTATGGCTACACCTTC. As protein: CASSLSGTGGFNYGYTF.

The V gene is TRBV5-1, the J gene TRBJ2-3; D might be TRBD2 (6 bases). The CDR3 has 16 residues. With 0 bases removed from V and 4 bases from J, the gap between germline ends came to 15 bases. Germline V CDR1 and CDR2: SGHRS, YFSETQ. The CDR3 protein is CASSLEGGNAPDTQYF. CDR3 nucleotide sequence: TGCGCCAGCAGCTTGGAGGGCGGGAACGCACCAGATACGCAGTATTTT. Looking up the rest from reference TRBV5-1 and TRBJ2-3 gives the full variable domain: KAGVTQTPRYLIKTRGQQVTLSCSPISGHRSVSWYQQTPGQGLQFLFEYFSETQRNKGNFPGRFSGRQFSNSRSEMNVSTLELGDSALYLCASSLEGGNAPDTQYFGPGTRLTVL.

This clone has ten or more counts. This sample also contains other DNA sequences that code for the same CDR3. CDR3 protein: CASSSSGTTEAFF. The CDR3 nucleotides read TGTGCCAGCAGCTCATCAGGGACCACTGAAGCTTTCTTT. The chain is built from TRBV7-3 and TRBJ1-1, with D possibly being TRBD1 (5 bases). The germline CDR1 and CDR2 sequences are SGHTA and FQGTGA. The CDR3 spans 13 residues. Deletions cut 4 bases from V and 4 bases from J, with 10 bases between.

The genes are TRBV5-1 and TRBJ2-7; 8 bases map to TRBD1. The CDR3 is made up of 16 amino acids. Unmatched junction bases numbered 8, after V lost 0 bases and J lost 3 bases. CDR1 SGHRS and CDR2 YFSETQ come from the germline V gene. The CDR3 region has the DNA TGCGCCAGCAGCTTGGCACTGGGACAGGCATACTACGAGCAGTACTTC. Translated: CASSLALGQAYYEQYF.

This clone was seen just once. Other DNA sequences from this sample encode an identical CDR3 as well. The chain recombines TRBV14 with TRBJ2-5; no definite D call. This CDR3 contains 12 residues. V was pared by 1 base and J by 5 bases, with 5 bases between. The germline gives CDR1 SGHDN, CDR2 FVKESK. The CDR3 DNA follows: TGTGCCAGCAGCCAAGTAAGTGAGACCCAGTACTTC. This codes for CASSQVSETQYF. The variable domain in full, with the rest retrieved from reference TRBV14 and TRBJ2-5, is EAGVTQFPSHSVIEKGQTVTLRCDPISGHDNLYWYRRVMGKEIKFLLHFVKESKQDESGMPNNRFLAERTGGTYSTLKVQPAELEDSGVYFCASSQVSETQYFGPGTRLLVL.

The CDR3 is CASSLSRDGLNQPQHF. The CDR3 nucleotides read TGTGCCAGCAGTTTATCACGGGACGGCCTCAATCAGCCCCAGCATTTT. The chain joins TRBV28 to TRBJ1-5; a weak D match, TRBD1 (5 bases). There are 16 residues in the CDR3. Germline CDR1 is MDHEN and CDR2 is SYDVKM. The V end lost 1 base, the J end lost 3 bases, and 13 bases lay between the germline ends.

The V call is TRBV4-2, the J call TRBJ2-7, with 7 bases that match TRBD2. Germline CDR1 is LGHNA and CDR2 is YNFKEQ. The CDR3 extends over 18 amino acids. Trimming at V came to 1 base and at J to 2 bases, leaving 14 bases not matched to a gene. In DNA, the CDR3 is TGTGCCAGCAGCCAAGGGTCGGACCCGGCGGGAGCTCCCTACGAGCAGTACTTC. Protein product: CASSQGSDPAGAPYEQYF.

The chain carries TRBV10-3 and TRBJ2-5, with 9 bases lining up with TRBD1. The DNA end favors TRBJ2-7, so the J call may be wrong. Germline V gene sequence: CDR1 ENHRY, CDR2 SYGVKD. This CDR3 contains 12 residues. The CDR3 protein is CASGGQGYEQYF. In DNA form, the CDR3 reads TGTGCCAGTGGGGGACAGGGCTACGAGCAGTACTTC.

This clone occurred once. The chain carries TRBV9 and TRBJ2-7, with D perhaps matching TRBD2 (6 bases). The CDR3 is 14 residues long. Trimming left V 4 bases short and J 7 bases short, with 18 bases between. CDR1 SGDLS and CDR2 YYNGEE come from the germline V gene. The chain's CDR3 is CASSPGTPGREQYF. Written as DNA, the CDR3 is TGTGCCAGCAGCCCCGGGACTCCCGGCAGGGAGCAGTACTTC.

This sequence joins TRBV2 and TRBJ1-2, with a tentative D call TRBD1 (6 bases). V dropped 4 bases and J dropped 4 bases, with 16 bases sitting between them. This CDR3 has 15 residues. The germline V gene has CDR1 SNHLY and CDR2 FYNNEI. CDR3 coding DNA: TGTGCCAGCAGTGGACAGGAAGTCCACTTCTATGGCTACACCTTC. Translation gives CASSGQEVHFYGYTF.